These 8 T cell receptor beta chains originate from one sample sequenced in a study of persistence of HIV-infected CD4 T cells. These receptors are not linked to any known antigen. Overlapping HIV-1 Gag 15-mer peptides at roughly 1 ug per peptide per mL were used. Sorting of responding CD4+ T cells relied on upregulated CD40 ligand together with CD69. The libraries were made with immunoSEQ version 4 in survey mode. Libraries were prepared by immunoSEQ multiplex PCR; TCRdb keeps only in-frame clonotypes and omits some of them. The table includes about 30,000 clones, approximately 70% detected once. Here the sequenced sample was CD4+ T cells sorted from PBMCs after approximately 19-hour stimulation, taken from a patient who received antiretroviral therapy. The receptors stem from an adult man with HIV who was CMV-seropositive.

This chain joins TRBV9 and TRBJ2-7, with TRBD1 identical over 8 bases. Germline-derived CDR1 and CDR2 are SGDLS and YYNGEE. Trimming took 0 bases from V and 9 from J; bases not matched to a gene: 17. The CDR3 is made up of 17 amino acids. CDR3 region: CASSVDLGQGACKGQYF. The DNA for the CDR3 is TGTGCCAGCAGCGTAGACCTCGGGCAGGGGGCCTGTAAGGGGCAGTACTTC.

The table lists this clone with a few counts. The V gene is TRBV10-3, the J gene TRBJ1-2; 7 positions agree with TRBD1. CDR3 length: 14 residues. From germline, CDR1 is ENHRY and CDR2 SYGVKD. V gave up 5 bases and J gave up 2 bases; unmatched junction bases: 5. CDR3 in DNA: TGTGCCATCAGTTCAGAACAGGGGAACTATGGCTACACCTTC. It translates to CAISSEQGNYGYTF.

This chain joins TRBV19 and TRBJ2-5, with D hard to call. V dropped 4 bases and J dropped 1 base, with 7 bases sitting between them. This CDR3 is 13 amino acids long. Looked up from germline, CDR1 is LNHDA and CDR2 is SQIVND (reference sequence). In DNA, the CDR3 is TGTGCCAGTAGTAGGGCACTCCAAGAGACCCAGTACTTC. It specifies CASSRALQETQYF.

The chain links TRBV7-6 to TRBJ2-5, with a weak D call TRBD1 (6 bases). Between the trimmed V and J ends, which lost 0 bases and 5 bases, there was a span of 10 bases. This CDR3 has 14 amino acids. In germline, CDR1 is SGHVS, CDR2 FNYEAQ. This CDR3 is CASSLAVTGETQYF. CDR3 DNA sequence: TGTGCCAGCAGCTTAGCCGTCACAGGGGAGACCCAGTACTTC. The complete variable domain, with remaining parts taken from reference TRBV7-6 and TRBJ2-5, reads GAGVSQSPRYKVTKRGQDVALRCDPISGHVSLYWYRQALGQGPEFLTYFNYEAQQDKSGLPNDRFSAERPEGSISTLTIQRTEQRDSAMYRCASSLAVTGETQYFGPGTRLLVL.

The CDR3: CASTADRAYGYTF. For the CDR3, the DNA is TGTGCCAGCACCGCGGACAGGGCCTATGGCTACACCTTC. The V call is TRBV28, the J call TRBJ1-2; 8 bases align to TRBD1. Trimming cost V 7 bases and J 4 bases; bases outside gene matches: 5. Germline values: CDR1 MDHEN, CDR2 SYDVKM. The CDR3 length is 13 residues.

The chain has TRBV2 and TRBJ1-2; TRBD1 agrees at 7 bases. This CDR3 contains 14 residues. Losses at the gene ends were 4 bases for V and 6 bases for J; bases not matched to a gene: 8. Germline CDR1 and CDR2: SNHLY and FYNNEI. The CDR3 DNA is TGTGCCAGCAGTGGGACAGGTACTATCGATGGCTACACCTTC. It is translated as CASSGTGTIDGYTF.

The CDR3 coding sequence is TGCAGCGTTGAACAGGGGGCAGATAAACTGTTTTTT. Its protein is CSVEQGADKLFF. The chain carries TRBV29-1 and TRBJ1-4; the match to TRBD1 covers 8 bases. V shed 2 bases and J 11 bases; nucleotides not matched to a gene: 4. This CDR3 is 12 amino acids long. Germline-derived CDR1 and CDR2 are SQVTM and ANQGSEA.

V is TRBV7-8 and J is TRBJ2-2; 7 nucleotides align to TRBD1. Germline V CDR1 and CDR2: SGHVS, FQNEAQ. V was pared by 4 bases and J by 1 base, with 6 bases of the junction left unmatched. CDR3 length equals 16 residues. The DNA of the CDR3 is TGTGCCAGCAGCTCAGCAGGGGGTCTGAACACCGGGGAGCTGTTTTTT. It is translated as CASSSAGGLNTGELFF.